This TCR beta chain was documented in a study of technical replicates of blood from a few donors. The V end lost 6 bases, the J end lost 1 base, and 7 bases lay between the germline ends. Germline V CDR1 and CDR2: SNHLY, FYNNEI. The CDR3 is 13 residues long. Sequenced by immunoSEQ multiplex PCR; TCRdb stores in-frame clones only, minus some. The data show approximately 100,000 clones, under 97% seen once. The chain combines TRBV2 with TRBJ2-1; D gene uncertain. This clonotype was obtained from a human donor in good health. Sequenced: T cells isolated from PBMCs. The CDR3 region has the DNA TGTGCCAGCAGAGAGAGGTCCTACAATGAGCAGTTCTTC. Its translation: CASRERSYNEQFF.